This is a list of T cell receptor beta chains from one sample in a study of blood T cell repertoires in COVID-19. Using immunoSEQ multiplex PCR, the repertoire was profiled, and TCRdb retains in-frame clones only, with some absent. The sample contains roughly 66,000 clones, about 80% of which appear only once. Sequenced input: peripheral blood. All receptors derive from a woman aged 60-75 years with acute or convalescent COVID-19. Each CDR3 is given with its conserved first and last residue. The D gene is left open where the match is weak. Part of the rows lack a size; the others show once, few, many or a class for expanded clones.

v_call: TRBV9
d_call: TRBD1
cdr3_length: 16
j_call: TRBJ1-1
clone_size: .
cdr3_aa: CASSAWTGEGNTEAFF
cdr3_nt: TGTGCCAGCAGCGCCTGGACAGGGGAGGGGAACACTGAAGCTTTCTTT

v_call: TRBV24-1
d_call: .
cdr3_length: 15
j_call: TRBJ1-1
clone_size: .
cdr3_aa: CATSDGGRGGSEAFF
cdr3_nt: TGTGCCACCAGTGATGGGGGAAGGGGAGGATCTGAAGCTTTCTTT

v_call: TRBV5-1
d_call: TRBD2
cdr3_length: 14
j_call: TRBJ2-3
clone_size: .
cdr3_aa: CASTGGGARDTQYF
cdr3_nt: TGCGCCAGCACGGGCGGGGGGGCCAGAGATACGCAGTATTTT

v_call: TRBV3-1/TRBV3-2
d_call: .
cdr3_length: 13
j_call: TRBJ1-1
clone_size: .
cdr3_aa: CASSQFLNTEAFF
cdr3_nt: TGTGCCAGCAGCCAATTTCTAAACACTGAAGCTTTCTTT

v_call: TRBV27
d_call: .
cdr3_length: 15
j_call: TRBJ1-4
clone_size: .
cdr3_aa: CASRYCSPTNEKLFF
cdr3_nt: TGTGCCAGCAGGTATTGTTCCCCAACTAATGAAAAACTGTTTTTT

v_call: TRBV2
d_call: TRBD1
cdr3_length: 15
j_call: TRBJ1-2
clone_size: .
cdr3_aa: CASSAGTGENYGYTF
cdr3_nt: TGTGCCAGCAGTGCGGGGACAGGGGAGAACTATGGCTACACCTTC

v_call: TRBV5-1
d_call: .
cdr3_length: 14
j_call: TRBJ1-2
clone_size: .
cdr3_aa: CASSFDSQRYGYTF
cdr3_nt: TGCGCCAGCAGCTTCGACAGTCAGCGCTATGGCTACACCTTC

v_call: TRBV12-3/TRBV12-4
d_call: TRBD1
cdr3_length: 13
j_call: TRBJ1-1
clone_size: .
cdr3_aa: CASSPIRTGSAFF
cdr3_nt: TGTGCCAGCAGTCCCATCCGGACAGGCTCAGCTTTCTTT

v_call: TRBV10-2
d_call: TRBD1
cdr3_length: 12
j_call: TRBJ1-6
clone_size: .
cdr3_aa: CASRTGDSPLHF
cdr3_nt: TGCGCCAGCAGGACAGGGGATTCACCCCTCCACTTT

v_call: TRBV29-1
d_call: TRBD1
cdr3_length: 12
j_call: TRBJ2-4
clone_size: .
cdr3_aa: CSVGQAKNIQYF
cdr3_nt: TGCAGCGTAGGACAGGCAAAAAACATTCAGTACTTC

v_call: TRBV11-2
d_call: TRBD2
cdr3_length: 18
j_call: TRBJ2-3
clone_size: few
cdr3_aa: CASSLDSPGLAGTDTQYF
cdr3_nt: TGTGCCAGCAGCTTAGATTCCCCCGGACTAGCGGGCACAGATACGCAGTATTTT

v_call: TRBV7-3
d_call: .
cdr3_length: 15
j_call: TRBJ2-3
clone_size: .
cdr3_aa: CASSPRIGGGDTQYF
cdr3_nt: TGTGCCAGCAGTCCGAGGATAGGCGGTGGAGATACGCAGTATTTT

v_call: TRBV10-1
d_call: TRBD1
cdr3_length: 14
j_call: TRBJ1-4
clone_size: .
cdr3_aa: CASSDGQANEKLFF
cdr3_nt: TGCGCCAGCAGCGATGGACAGGCTAATGAAAAACTGTTTTTT

v_call: TRBV5-4
d_call: TRBD1
cdr3_length: 15
j_call: TRBJ2-1
clone_size: .
cdr3_aa: CASSPPGQGHNEQFF
cdr3_nt: TGTGCCAGCAGCCCACCGGGACAGGGCCACAATGAGCAGTTCTTC

v_call: TRBV10-3
d_call: TRBD1
cdr3_length: 16
j_call: TRBJ2-7
clone_size: .
cdr3_aa: CAISAGQGQGANEQYF
cdr3_nt: TGTGCCATCAGTGCGGGTCAAGGACAGGGGGCAAACGAGCAGTACTTC